One sample yielded the 7 T cell receptor beta chains listed below, sequenced in a study of molecular identifiers for immune sequencing clone quantification. TCRdb analysed the PCR reads with MiXCR anew, one entry per CDR3 protein. The sample lists some 320,000 distinct CDR3 sequences; 24% were seen once. The specimen sequenced was naive CD8+ T cells from blood, with Jurkat cell RNA spiked in. Subset specified: FACS-sorted CD8+CD4-CCR7+CD45RA+ naive T cells. The receptors shown here come from a human donor in good health. Some libraries in this study had Jurkat cell RNA spiked in.

In its sample, this clonotype was seen many times. V and J are TRBV13 and TRBJ2-3, with unresolved D. This CDR3 has 13 residues. Trimming stripped 1 base from V and 4 bases from J, with 6 bases between. Per germline, CDR1 PRHDT and CDR2 FYEKMQ (reference sequence). The CDR3 DNA follows: TGTGCCAGCAGCTTAGCCGTTCCAGATACGCAGTATTTT. It encodes CASSLAVPDTQYF.

The sample holds many counts of this clonotype. V and J are TRBV6-5 and TRBJ2-7, with D possibly matching TRBD1 (5 bases). The CDR3 is 12 amino acids. Trimming took 2 bases from V and 6 from J, leaving 8 bases between them. Looked up from germline, CDR1 is MNHEY and CDR2 is SVGAGI. CDR3 bases: TGTGCCAGCAGTTACCAGGGCGGCGAGCAGTACTTC. Amino acid sequence: CASSYQGGEQYF.

This clonotype was seen repeatedly, ten times or more. The CDR3 region is CASSFGAGTEAFF. The CDR3 nucleotides are TGTGCCAGCAGCTTCGGAGCGGGCACTGAAGCTTTCTTT. V and J are TRBV5-6 and TRBJ1-1; no definite D call. Germline CDR1 is SGHDT and CDR2 is YYEEEE. This CDR3 is 13 amino acids long. Trimming left V 2 bases short and J 4 bases short, with 9 bases between.

This clonotype has ten or more counts. This chain connects TRBV6-1 to TRBJ1-1; D is unresolved. Trimming left V 3 bases short and J 5 bases short, with 4 bases between. The CDR3 is made up of 11 amino acids. Germline CDR1 reads MNHNS; CDR2 reads SASEGT. The CDR3 nucleotides read TGTGCCAGCAGTGATATGACTGAAGCTTTCTTT. Protein product: CASSDMTEAFF.

This clonotype was picked up a small number of times. The chain links TRBV4-3 to TRBJ2-7; 8 nucleotides align to TRBD1. This CDR3 comprises 15 residues. Germline V gene sequence: CDR1 LGHNA, CDR2 YSLEER. V was pared by 5 bases and J by 2 bases, with 8 bases of the junction left unmatched. The CDR3 is CASSWGQEPAYEQYF. CDR3 coding DNA: TGCGCCAGCAGCTGGGGACAGGAACCCGCCTACGAGCAGTACTTC.

The chain recombines TRBV10-3 with TRBJ2-7; D may match TRBD1 or TRBD2 (5 bases each). V lost 6 bases to trimming and J lost 0 bases, with 15 bases between them. CDR3 length: 15 amino acids. The germline V gene encodes CDR1 ENHRY and CDR2 SYGVKD. The CDR3 loop is CAIRIGTESSYEQYF. CDR3 bases: TGTGCCATCAGAATCGGGACCGAGAGCTCCTACGAGCAGTACTTC.

There are many counts of this clonotype. This chain connects TRBV19 to TRBJ1-5, with D possibly matching TRBD1 (5 bases). The CDR3 consists of 15 residues. Between the trimmed V and J ends, which lost 5 bases and 2 bases, there was a span of 13 bases. CDR1 and CDR2 from the germline V gene are LNHDA and SQIVND (reference sequence). DNA of the CDR3: TGTGCCAGTAGTTGGGGGTCGCGGGGCAATCAGCCCCAGCATTTT. It translates to CASSWGSRGNQPQHF.